This T cell receptor (beta chain) was observed in a study of tumor T cells in aggressive B-cell lymphoma. Germline V gives CDR1 MNHNS, CDR2 SASEGT. Between the trimmed V and J ends, which lost 3 bases and 4 bases, there was a span of 12 bases. The CDR3 runs to 14 residues. The table came from immunoSEQ multiplex PCR; TCRdb's copy has only in-frame clones and leaves some out. The sample has more than 10,000 clones, about 93% seen once. The chain carries TRBV6-1 and TRBJ2-5, with D possibly being TRBD1 (6 bases). The TCR originated in an adult with diffuse large B cell lymphoma. Sequencing used tumor tissue. The CDR3 is CASSDRGWLETQYF. The CDR3 bases are TGTGCCAGCAGTGACAGGGGTTGGTTAGAGACCCAGTACTTC.